This TCR beta chain was sequenced for a study of shared clonotypes between healthy human individuals. Generated by immunoSEQ multiplex PCR, the TCRdb table keeps only in-frame clones and is missing some. The repertoire has over a million clones, 96% of them found once; the top ten carry roughly 1.1%. The CDR3 has 16 residues. The germline CDR1 and CDR2 sequences are MDHEN and SYDVKM. Trimming cost V 3 bases and J 6 bases; bases outside gene matches: 9. The receptor was isolated from a man younger than 40 in good health. The chain has TRBV28 and TRBJ2-4; 9 nucleotides align to TRBD1. The sequenced sample consisted of naive CD4+ T cells sorted from blood. The subset denotes: CD45RA+ positively selected. CDR3 sequence reads: CASSLTGQGLGNIQYF. The CDR3 region has the DNA TGTGCCAGCAGTTTGACAGGACAGGGGTTGGGAAACATTCAGTACTTC.